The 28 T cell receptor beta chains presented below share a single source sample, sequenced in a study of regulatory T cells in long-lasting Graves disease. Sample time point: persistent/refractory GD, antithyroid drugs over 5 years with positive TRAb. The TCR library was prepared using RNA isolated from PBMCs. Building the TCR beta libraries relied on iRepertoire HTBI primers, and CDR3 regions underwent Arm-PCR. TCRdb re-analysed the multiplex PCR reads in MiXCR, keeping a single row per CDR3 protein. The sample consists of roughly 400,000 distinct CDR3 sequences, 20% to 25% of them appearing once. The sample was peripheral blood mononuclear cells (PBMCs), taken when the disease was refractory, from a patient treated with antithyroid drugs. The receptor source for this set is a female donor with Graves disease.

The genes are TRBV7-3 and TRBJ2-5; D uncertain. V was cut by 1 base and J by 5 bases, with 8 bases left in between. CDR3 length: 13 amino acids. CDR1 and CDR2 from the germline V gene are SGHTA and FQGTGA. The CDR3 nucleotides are TGTGCCAGCAGCTTAAGCCCTCGGGAGACCCAGTACTTC. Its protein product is CASSLSPRETQYF.

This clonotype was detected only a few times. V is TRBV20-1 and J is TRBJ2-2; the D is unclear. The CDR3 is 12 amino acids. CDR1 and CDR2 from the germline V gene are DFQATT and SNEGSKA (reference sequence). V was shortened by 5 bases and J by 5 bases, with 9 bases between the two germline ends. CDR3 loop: CSALRRTGELFF. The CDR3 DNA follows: TGCAGTGCTCTCCGACGGACCGGGGAGCTGTTTTTT.

CDR3 residues: CASSRRTGTHYEQYF. The CDR3 nucleotides are TGTGCCAGCAGCCGAAGGACCGGGACACACTACGAGCAGTACTTC. The chain recombines TRBV6-2 or TRBV6-3 with TRBJ2-7; D is possibly TRBD1 (6 bases). Per the germline V gene, CDR1 is MNHEY and CDR2 is SVGEGT. The CDR3 has 15 amino acids. Trimming shortened V by 6 bases and J by 3 bases, and 18 bases separated the two germline ends.

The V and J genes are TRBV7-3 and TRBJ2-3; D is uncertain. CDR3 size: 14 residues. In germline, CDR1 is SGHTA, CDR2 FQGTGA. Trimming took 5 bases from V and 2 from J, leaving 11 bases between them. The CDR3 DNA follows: TGTGCCAGCAGCCCAAACGTCCCCACAGATACGCAGTATTTT. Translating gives CASSPNVPTDTQYF.

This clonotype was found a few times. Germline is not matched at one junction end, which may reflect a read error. CDR3 region: CASSLEGGSGSLAEPFF. In nucleotides, the CDR3 is TGTGCCAGCAGCTTAGAGGGGGGTAGCGGGAGTTTGGCTGAGCCGTTCTTC. The V gene is TRBV7-6, the J gene TRBJ2-1; 9 bases match TRBD2. This CDR3 region has 17 residues. CDR1 is SGHVS, CDR2 FNYEAQ, per germline.

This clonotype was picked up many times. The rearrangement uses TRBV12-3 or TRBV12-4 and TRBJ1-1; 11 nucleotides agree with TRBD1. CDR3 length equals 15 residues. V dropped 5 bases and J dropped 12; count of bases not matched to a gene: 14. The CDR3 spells CASSPSDRGLSETFF. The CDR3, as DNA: TGTGCCAGCAGTCCCTCGGACAGGGGGCTATCGGAGACTTTCTTT.

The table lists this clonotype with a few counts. The CDR3 DNA is TGCAGTGCTAGAATCTTCCCCCAGGGGGTTCGCACTGAAGCTTTCTTT. This gives the protein CSARIFPQGVRTEAFF. The chain links TRBV20-1 to TRBJ1-1; 7 bases fit TRBD1. Losses at the gene ends were 2 bases for V and 4 bases for J; bases not matched to a gene: 13. Germline V CDR1 and CDR2: DFQATT, SNEGSKA (reference sequence). The CDR3 consists of 16 residues.

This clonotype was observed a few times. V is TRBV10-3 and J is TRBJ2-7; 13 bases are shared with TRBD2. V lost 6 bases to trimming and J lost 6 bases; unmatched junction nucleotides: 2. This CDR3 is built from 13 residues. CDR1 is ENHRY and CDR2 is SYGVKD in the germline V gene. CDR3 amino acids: CAIRGLAGAEQYF. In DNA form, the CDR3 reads TGTGCCATCAGAGGACTAGCGGGAGCCGAGCAGTACTTC.

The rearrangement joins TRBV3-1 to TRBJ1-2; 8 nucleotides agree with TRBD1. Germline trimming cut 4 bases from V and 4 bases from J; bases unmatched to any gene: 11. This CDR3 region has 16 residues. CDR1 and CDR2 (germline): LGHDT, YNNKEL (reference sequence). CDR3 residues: CASSPSGRGTGYGYTF. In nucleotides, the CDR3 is TGTGCCAGCAGCCCCAGTGGGCGTGGGACAGGCTATGGCTACACCTTC. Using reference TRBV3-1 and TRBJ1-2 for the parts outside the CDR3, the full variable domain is DTAVSQTPKYLVTQMGNDKSIKCEQNLGHDTMYWYKQDSKKFLKIMFSYNNKELIINETVPNRFSPKSPDKAHLNLHINSLELGDSAVYFCASSPSGRGTGYGYTFGSGTRLTVV.

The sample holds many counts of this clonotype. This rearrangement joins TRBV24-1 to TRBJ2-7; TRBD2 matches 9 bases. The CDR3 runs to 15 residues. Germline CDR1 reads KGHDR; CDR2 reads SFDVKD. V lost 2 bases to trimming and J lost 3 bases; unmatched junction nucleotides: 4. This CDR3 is CATSDSGTSSYEQYF. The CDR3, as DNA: TGTGCCACCAGTGATTCCGGGACTAGCAGCTACGAGCAGTACTTC.

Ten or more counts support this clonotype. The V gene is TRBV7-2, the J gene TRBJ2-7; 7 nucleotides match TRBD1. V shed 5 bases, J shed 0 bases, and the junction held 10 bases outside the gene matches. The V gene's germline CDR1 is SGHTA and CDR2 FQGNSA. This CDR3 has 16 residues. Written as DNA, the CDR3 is TGTGCCAGCAGCGCCGGACAGGCCCTAAGCTCCTACGAGCAGTACTTC. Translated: CASSAGQALSSYEQYF.

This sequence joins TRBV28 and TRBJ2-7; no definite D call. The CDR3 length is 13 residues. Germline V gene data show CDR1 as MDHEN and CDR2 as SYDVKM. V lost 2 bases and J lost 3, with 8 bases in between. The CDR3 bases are TGTGCCAGCAGTTTAGGGCGGCGCTACGAGCAGTACTTC. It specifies CASSLGRRYEQYF.

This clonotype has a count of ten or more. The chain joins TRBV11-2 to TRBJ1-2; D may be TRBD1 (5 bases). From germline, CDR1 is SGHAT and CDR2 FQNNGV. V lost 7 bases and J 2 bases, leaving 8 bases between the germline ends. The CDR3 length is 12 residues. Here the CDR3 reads CASTRDNYGYTF. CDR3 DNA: TGTGCCAGCACCCGGGACAACTATGGCTACACCTTC. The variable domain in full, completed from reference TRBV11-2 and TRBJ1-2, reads EAGVAQSPRYKIIEKRQSVAFWCNPISGHATLYWYQQILGQGPKLLIQFQNNGVVDDSQLPKDRFSAERLKGVDSTLKIQPAKLEDSAVYLCASTRDNYGYTFGSGTRLTVV.

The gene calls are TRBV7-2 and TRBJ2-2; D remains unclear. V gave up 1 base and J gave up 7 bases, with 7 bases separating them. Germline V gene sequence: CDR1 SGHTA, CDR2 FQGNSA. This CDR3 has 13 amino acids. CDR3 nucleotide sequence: TGTGCCAGCAGCTTAGTCAGGTTCGGGGAGCTGTTTTTT. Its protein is CASSLVRFGELFF.

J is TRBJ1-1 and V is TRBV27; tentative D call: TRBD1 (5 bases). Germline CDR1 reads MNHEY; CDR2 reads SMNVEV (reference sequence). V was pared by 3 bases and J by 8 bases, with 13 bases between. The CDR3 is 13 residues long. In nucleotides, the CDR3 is TGTGCCAGCAGTTTTCTCCGCGGGGACGAAGCTTTCTTT. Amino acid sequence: CASSFLRGDEAFF.

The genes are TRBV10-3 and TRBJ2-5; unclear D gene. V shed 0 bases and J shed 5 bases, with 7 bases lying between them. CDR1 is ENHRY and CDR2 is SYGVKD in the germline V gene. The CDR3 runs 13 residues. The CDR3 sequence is CAISESGVETQYF. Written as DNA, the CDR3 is TGTGCCATCAGTGAGTCTGGGGTGGAGACCCAGTACTTC.

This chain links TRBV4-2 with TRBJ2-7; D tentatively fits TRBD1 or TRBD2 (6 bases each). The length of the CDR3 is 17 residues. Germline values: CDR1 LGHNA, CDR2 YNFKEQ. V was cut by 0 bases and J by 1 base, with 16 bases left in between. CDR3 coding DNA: TGTGCCAGCAGCCAAGAACGAAGTACAGGGACTTCCTACGAGCAGTACTTC. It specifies CASSQERSTGTSYEQYF.

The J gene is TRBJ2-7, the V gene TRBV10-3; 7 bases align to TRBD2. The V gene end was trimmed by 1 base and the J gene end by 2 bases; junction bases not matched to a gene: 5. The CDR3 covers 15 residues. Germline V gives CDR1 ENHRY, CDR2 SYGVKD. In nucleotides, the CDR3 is TGTGCCATCAGTGAGTTGGGGGAGGGCACCTACGAGCAGTACTTC. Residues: CAISELGEGTYEQYF.

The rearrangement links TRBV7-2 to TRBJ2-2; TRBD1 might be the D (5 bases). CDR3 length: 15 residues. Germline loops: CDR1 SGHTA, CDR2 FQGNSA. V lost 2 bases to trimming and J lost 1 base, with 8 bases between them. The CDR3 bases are TGTGCCAGCAGCTTAAGGGGTCTGAACACCGGGGAGCTGTTTTTT. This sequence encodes CASSLRGLNTGELFF.

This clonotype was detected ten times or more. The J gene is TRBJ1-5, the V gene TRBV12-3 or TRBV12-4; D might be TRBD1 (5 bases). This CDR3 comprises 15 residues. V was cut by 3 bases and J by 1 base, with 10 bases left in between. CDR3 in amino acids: CASSLGRRSNQPQHF. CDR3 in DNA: TGTGCCAGCAGTTTGGGGCGACGGAGCAATCAGCCCCAGCATTTT.

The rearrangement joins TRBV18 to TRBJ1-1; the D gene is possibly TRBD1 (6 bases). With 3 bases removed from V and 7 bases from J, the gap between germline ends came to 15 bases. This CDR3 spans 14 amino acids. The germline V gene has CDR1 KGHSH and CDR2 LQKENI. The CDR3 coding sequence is TGTGCCAGCTCACCCATCGGGACATCCGTTGAAGCTTTCTTT. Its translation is CASSPIGTSVEAFF.

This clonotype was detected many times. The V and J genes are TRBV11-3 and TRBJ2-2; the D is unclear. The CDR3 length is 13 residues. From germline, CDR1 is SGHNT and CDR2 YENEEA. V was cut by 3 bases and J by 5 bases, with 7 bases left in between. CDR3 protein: CASSLSSTGELFF. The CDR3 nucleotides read TGTGCCAGCAGCTTGAGTTCTACCGGGGAGCTGTTTTTT.

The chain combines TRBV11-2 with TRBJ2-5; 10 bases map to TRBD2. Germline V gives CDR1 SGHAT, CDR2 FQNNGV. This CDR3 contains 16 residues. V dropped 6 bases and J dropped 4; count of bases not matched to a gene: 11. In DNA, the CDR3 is TGTGCCAGCAGTATAGGAGGTCTAGCGGGGGCAGAGACCCAGTACTTC. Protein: CASSIGGLAGAETQYF.

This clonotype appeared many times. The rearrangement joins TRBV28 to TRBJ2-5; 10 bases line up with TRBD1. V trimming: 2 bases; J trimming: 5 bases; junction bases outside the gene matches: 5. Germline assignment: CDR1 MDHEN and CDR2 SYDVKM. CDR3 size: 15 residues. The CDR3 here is CASSLPGQGKETQYF. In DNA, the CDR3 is TGTGCCAGCAGTTTACCGGGACAGGGGAAGGAGACCCAGTACTTC.

This CDR3 is CASTRTGLYEQYF. Here the CDR3 DNA reads TGTGCCAGCACCCGTACTGGGCTCTACGAGCAGTACTTC. This sequence joins TRBV2 and TRBJ2-7; no definite D call. V shed 7 bases and J shed 3 bases, with 13 bases lying between them. Germline CDR1 is SNHLY and CDR2 is FYNNEI. This CDR3 has 13 amino acids.

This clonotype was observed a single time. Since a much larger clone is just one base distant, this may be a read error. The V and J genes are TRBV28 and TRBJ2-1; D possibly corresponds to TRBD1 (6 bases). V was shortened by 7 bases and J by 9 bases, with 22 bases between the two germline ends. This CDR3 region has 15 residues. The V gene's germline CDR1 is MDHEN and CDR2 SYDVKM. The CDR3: CASIPRQGLSGEQFF. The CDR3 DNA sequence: TGTGCCAGCATCCCTCGCCAGGGGCTTTCGGGTGAGCAGTTCTTC.

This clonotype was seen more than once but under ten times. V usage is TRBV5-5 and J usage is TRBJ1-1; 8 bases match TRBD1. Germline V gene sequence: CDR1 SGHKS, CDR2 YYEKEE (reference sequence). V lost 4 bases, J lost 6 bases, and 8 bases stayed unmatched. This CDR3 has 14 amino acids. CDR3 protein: CASSLHPTGAEAFF. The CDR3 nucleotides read TGTGCCAGCAGCCTCCACCCGACAGGGGCTGAAGCTTTCTTT.

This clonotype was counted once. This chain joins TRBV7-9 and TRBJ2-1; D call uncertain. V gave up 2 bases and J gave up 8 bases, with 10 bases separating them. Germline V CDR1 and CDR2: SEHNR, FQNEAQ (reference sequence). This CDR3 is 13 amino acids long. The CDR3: CASSLSASDEQFF. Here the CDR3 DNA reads TGTGCCAGCAGCTTATCGGCCAGCGATGAGCAGTTCTTC. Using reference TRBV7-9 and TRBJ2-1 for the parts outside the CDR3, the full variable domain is DTGVSQNPRHKITKRGQNVTFRCDPISEHNRLYWYRQTLGQGPEFLTYFQNEAQLEKSRLLSDRFSAERPKGSFSTLEIQRTEQGDSAMYLCASSLSASDEQFFGPGTRLTVL.